These 6 T cell receptor beta chains share one sample of origin, sequenced in a study of blood T cell repertoires in COVID-19. Clones were read by immunoSEQ multiplex PCR, and TCRdb kept only the in-frame ones, dropping some. Of roughly 250,000 clones listed, more than 85% are singletons. The sample taken for sequencing was PBMCs or T cells enriched from blood (not recorded which). The source is a woman aged 50 to 60 who had recovered from COVID-19.

The chain couples TRBV30 to TRBJ2-2, with 7 bases matching TRBD1. The CDR3 is made up of 13 amino acids. V shed 3 bases and J 6 bases; nucleotides not matched to a gene: 4. The germline V gene has CDR1 GTSNPN and CDR2 SVGIG (reference sequence). The CDR3 loop is CAWRGTAAGELFF. Here the CDR3 DNA reads TGTGCCTGGAGAGGGACAGCGGCCGGGGAGCTGTTTTTT.

The chain carries TRBV20-1 and TRBJ2-7; the D is unclear. CDR1 and CDR2 from the germline V gene are DFQATT and SNEGSKA (reference sequence). Trimming took off 6 bases at V and 7 bases at J, with 13 bases between the two ends. The CDR3 loop spans 11 amino acids. This CDR3 is CSAGRRHEQYF. In nucleotides, the CDR3 is TGCAGTGCCGGTCGGCGGCATGAGCAGTACTTC.

This clone was found once. V and J are TRBV6-5 and TRBJ2-7; D might be TRBD1 (6 bases). This CDR3 spans 12 amino acids. The V and J ends lost 4 bases and 6 bases respectively, with 10 bases between them. The germline V gene has CDR1 MNHEY and CDR2 SVGAGI. DNA for the CDR3: TGTGCCAGCAGTTCGGACAGCGGCGAGCAGTACTTC. This translates into CASSSDSGEQYF.

The chain links TRBV5-8 to TRBJ1-1, with 7 bases fitting TRBD1. The CDR3 runs 14 residues. Germline V gives CDR1 SGHTS, CDR2 YDEGEE. After removal of 4 bases from V and 3 bases from J, the junction contained 6 bases not matched to a gene. The DNA of the CDR3 is TGTGCCAGCAGCCTCCGACAGGGCCACACTGAAGCTTTCTTT. It is translated as CASSLRQGHTEAFF.

This clone has a single count. The CDR3 sequence: CASSFFVGEKLFF. The CDR3 bases are TGTGCCAGCAGTTTCTTCGTTGGCGAAAAACTGTTTTTT. The chain uses TRBV27 and TRBJ1-4; no definite D call. V gave up 3 bases and J gave up 8 bases, with 10 bases separating them. The CDR3 consists of 13 residues. Germline loops: CDR1 MNHEY, CDR2 SMNVEV (reference sequence).

The V and J genes are TRBV5-1 and TRBJ2-7; D is possibly TRBD2 (7 bases). Germline values: CDR1 SGHRS, CDR2 YFSETQ. V was pared by 3 bases and J by 6 bases, with 10 bases between. The CDR3 length is 12 residues. For the CDR3, the DNA is TGCGCCAGCAGCTACAGGGAGGGCGAGCAGTACTTC. Protein sequence: CASSYREGEQYF.